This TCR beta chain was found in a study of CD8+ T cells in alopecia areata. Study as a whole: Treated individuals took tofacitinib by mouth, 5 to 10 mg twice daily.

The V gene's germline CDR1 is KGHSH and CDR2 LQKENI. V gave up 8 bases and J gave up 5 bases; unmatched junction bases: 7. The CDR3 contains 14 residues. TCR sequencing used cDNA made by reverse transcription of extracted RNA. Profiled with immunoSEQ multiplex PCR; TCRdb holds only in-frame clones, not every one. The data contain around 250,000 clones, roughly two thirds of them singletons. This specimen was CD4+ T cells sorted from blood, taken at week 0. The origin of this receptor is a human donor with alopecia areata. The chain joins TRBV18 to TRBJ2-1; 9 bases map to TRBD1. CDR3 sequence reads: CASHRGTGNNEQFF. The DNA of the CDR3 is TGTGCCAGCCACCGGGGGACAGGGAACAATGAGCAGTTCTTC.